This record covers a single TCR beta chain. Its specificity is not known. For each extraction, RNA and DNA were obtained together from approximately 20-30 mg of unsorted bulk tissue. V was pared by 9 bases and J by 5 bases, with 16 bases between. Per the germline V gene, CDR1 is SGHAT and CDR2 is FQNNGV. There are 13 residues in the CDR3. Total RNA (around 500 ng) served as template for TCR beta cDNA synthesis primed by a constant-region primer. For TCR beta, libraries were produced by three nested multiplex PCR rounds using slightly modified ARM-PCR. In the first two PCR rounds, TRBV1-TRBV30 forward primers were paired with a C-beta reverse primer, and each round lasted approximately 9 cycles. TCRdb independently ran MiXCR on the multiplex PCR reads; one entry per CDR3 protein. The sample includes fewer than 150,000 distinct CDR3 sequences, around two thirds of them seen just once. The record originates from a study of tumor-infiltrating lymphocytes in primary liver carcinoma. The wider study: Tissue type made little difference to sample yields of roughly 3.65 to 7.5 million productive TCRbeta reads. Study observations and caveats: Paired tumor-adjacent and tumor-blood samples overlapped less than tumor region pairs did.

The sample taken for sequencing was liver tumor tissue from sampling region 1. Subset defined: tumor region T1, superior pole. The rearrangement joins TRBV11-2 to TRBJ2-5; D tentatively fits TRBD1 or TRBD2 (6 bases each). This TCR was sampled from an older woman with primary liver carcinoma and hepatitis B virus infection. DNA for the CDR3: TGTGCCAGTAGCCTGTGGGGGGCCGAGACCCAGTACTTC. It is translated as CASSLWGAETQYF.